These 14 T cell receptor beta chains share one sample of origin, sequenced in a study of blood T cell repertoires in COVID-19 (TCRdb year 2020). The library was generated by the immunoSEQ multiplex PCR assay. TCRdb stores this immuneACCESS table with in-frame sequences only. Part of the clones is absent; in the studies checked, under half of the shortfall reflects unresolved V genes, and no reason is known for the rest. The sample profile shows about 120,000 clones; under 95% of them were found once. 4% to 5% of the sample belongs to the ten largest clones. The sequencing sample was made of peripheral blood. The receptors originated from a man aged 55 to 70 with COVID-19, enrolled during active disease.

V gene TRBV28 combines with J gene TRBJ1-2; maybe TRBD1 (5 bases). The germline gives CDR1 MDHEN, CDR2 SYDVKM. This CDR3 has 13 residues. V was pared by 1 base and J by 4 bases, with 7 bases between. The CDR3 DNA reads as TGTGCCAGCAGTTTATCAGGGCCCTATGGCTACACCTTC. It specifies CASSLSGPYGYTF.

The chain links TRBV13 to TRBJ1-1; D remains unclear. This CDR3 region has 12 residues. The V gene's germline CDR1 is PRHDT and CDR2 FYEKMQ (reference sequence). V was trimmed by 5 bases and J by 7 bases, leaving 11 bases between them. The CDR3 nucleotides read TGTGCCAGCAGCCACGGGCGGGATGAAGCTTTCTTT. It translates to CASSHGRDEAFF.

The rearrangement links TRBV29-1 to TRBJ2-7; 8 bases align to TRBD1. Germline V lookup: CDR1 SQVTM, CDR2 ANQGSEA. CDR3 length equals 13 residues. Germline trimming cut 6 bases from V and 1 base from J; bases unmatched to any gene: 5. The CDR3: CSVRTGRSYEQYF. In nucleotides, the CDR3 is TGCAGCGTCCGGACAGGGAGGTCCTACGAGCAGTACTTC.

The gene calls are TRBV4-1 and TRBJ2-3; 7 nucleotides align to TRBD1. After removal of 0 bases from V and 0 bases from J, the junction contained 3 bases not matched to a gene. Germline CDR1 is MGHRA and CDR2 is YSYEKL. CDR3 size: 16 residues. DNA for the CDR3: TGCGCCAGCAGCCAAGACGGACAGGTTAGCACAGATACGCAGTATTTT. This codes for CASSQDGQVSTDTQYF.

The gene calls are TRBV18 and TRBJ2-7; no clear D. CDR1 is KGHSH, CDR2 LQKENI, per germline. The CDR3 runs 12 residues. V was pared by 4 bases and J by 4 bases, with 8 bases between. The CDR3 nucleotides read TGTGCCAGCTCACGAGGAGAATACGAGCAGTACTTC. Translation gives CASSRGEYEQYF. Filled out from reference TRBV18 and TRBJ2-7, the complete variable domain reads NAGVMQNPRHLVRRRGQEARLRCSPMKGHSHVYWYRQLPEEGLKFMVYLQKENIIDESGMPKERFSAEFPKEGPSILRIQQVVRGDSAAYFCASSRGEYEQYFGPGTRLTVT.

The chain couples TRBV27 to TRBJ1-5; possible D gene TRBD1, 6 bases. The ends were cut back, 5 bases at V and 7 bases at J, with 21 bases in the middle. The CDR3 has 16 residues. Germline CDR1 is MNHEY and CDR2 is SMNVEV (reference sequence). The CDR3 nucleotides read TGTGCCAGCAGTCCGACGCCCCAGGGGTCTCGACAGCCCCAGCATTTT. It translates to CASSPTPQGSRQPQHF.

The chain uses TRBV18 and TRBJ2-7; 7 bases agree with TRBD1. The CDR3 totals 17 residues. Germline V gene lookup returns CDR1 KGHSH and CDR2 LQKENI. With 0 bases clipped from V and 5 bases from J, the junction kept 13 bases outside the gene matches. CDR3 nucleotide sequence: TGTGCCAGCTCACCACCGTATCCCCGACAGGGTAGTAACGAGCAGTACTTC. This encodes CASSPPYPRQGSNEQYF.

The J gene is TRBJ1-1, the V gene TRBV11-2; TRBD1 matches at 8 bases. V was clipped by 5 bases and J by 1 base; unmatched bases: 3. The length of the CDR3 is 14 residues. CDR1 is SGHAT, CDR2 FQNNGV, per germline. The CDR3 is CASSGGTGNTEAFF. CDR3 bases: TGTGCCAGCAGCGGCGGGACAGGGAACACTGAAGCTTTCTTT.

The rearrangement uses TRBV30 and TRBJ2-1; 7 bases match TRBD2. The V and J ends lost 5 bases and 15 bases, in that order; junction bases with no gene match: 25. The CDR3 contains 16 residues. Germline V gene lookup returns CDR1 GTSNPN and CDR2 SVGIG (reference sequence). The CDR3 protein is CAWDPRSTAGTTGRFF. The CDR3 DNA reads TGTGCCTGGGACCCCCGGAGTACAGCCGGGACTACCGGTCGGTTCTTC.

The chain recombines TRBV6-5 with TRBJ1-1; D possibly corresponds to TRBD1 (6 bases). V was clipped by 0 bases and J by 2 bases, with 10 bases between them. The CDR3 covers 15 residues. Germline CDR1 is MNHEY and CDR2 is SVGAGI. CDR3 bases: TGTGCCAGCAGTTACTCGATAGGGGGAAACACTGAAGCTTTCTTT. Encoded protein: CASSYSIGGNTEAFF.

V is TRBV5-4 and J is TRBJ1-6; 7 bases match TRBD1. Germline V gene data show CDR1 as SGHNT and CDR2 as YYREEE (reference sequence). J gave up 8 bases and V 8 bases, and 10 bases lay outside the gene matches. This CDR3 has 14 residues. CDR3 sequence reads: CASQEGAVDSPLHF. CDR3 DNA: TGTGCCAGTCAGGAGGGGGCCGTTGATTCACCCCTCCACTTT. Complete variable domain (other parts from reference TRBV5-4 and TRBJ1-6): ETGVTQSPTHLIKTRGQQVTLRCSSQSGHNTVSWYQQALGQGPQFIFQYYREEENGRGNFPPRFSGLQFPNYSSELNVNALELDDSALYLCASQEGAVDSPLHFGNGTRLTVT.

The rearrangement uses TRBV19 and TRBJ1-1, with a possible D match to TRBD1 (5 bases). Germline V CDR1 and CDR2: LNHDA, SQIVND (reference sequence). The CDR3 totals 16 residues. V lost 5 bases to trimming and J lost 0 bases, with 16 bases between them. The CDR3 region has the DNA TGTGCCAGTAGTTACGGTGGGGCACGAATGAACACTGAAGCTTTCTTT. The encoded protein is CASSYGGARMNTEAFF.

The chain carries TRBV14 and TRBJ1-6, with 9 bases matching TRBD1. This CDR3 is 16 amino acids long. Germline CDR1 reads SGHDN; CDR2 reads FVKESK. Trimming at V came to 3 bases and at J to 7 bases, leaving 7 bases not matched to a gene. CDR3 amino acids: CASSQTGGTFNSPLHF. CDR3 DNA sequence: TGTGCCAGCAGCCAGACAGGGGGAACTTTCAATTCACCCCTCCACTTT.

V is TRBV6-5 and J is TRBJ2-7; TRBD2 aligns across 8 bases. Germline values: CDR1 MNHEY, CDR2 SVGAGI. Trimming cost V 4 bases and J 2 bases; bases outside gene matches: 4. This CDR3 has 14 residues. CDR3 sequence: CASSSGGDTYEQYF. As DNA, the CDR3 is TGTGCCAGCAGTTCCGGGGGGGATACCTACGAGCAGTACTTC.